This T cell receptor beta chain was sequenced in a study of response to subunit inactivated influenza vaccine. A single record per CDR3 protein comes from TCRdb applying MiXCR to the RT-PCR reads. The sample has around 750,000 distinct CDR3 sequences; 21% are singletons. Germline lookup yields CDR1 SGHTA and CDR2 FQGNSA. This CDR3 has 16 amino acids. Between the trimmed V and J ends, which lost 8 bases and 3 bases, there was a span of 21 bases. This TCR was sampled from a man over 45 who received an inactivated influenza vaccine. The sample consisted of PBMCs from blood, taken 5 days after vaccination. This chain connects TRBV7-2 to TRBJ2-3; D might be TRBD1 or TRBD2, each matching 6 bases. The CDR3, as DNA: TGTGCCAGCGCCTCAATACGGGGGCTTACTACAGATACGCAGTATTTT. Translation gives CASASIRGLTTDTQYF.